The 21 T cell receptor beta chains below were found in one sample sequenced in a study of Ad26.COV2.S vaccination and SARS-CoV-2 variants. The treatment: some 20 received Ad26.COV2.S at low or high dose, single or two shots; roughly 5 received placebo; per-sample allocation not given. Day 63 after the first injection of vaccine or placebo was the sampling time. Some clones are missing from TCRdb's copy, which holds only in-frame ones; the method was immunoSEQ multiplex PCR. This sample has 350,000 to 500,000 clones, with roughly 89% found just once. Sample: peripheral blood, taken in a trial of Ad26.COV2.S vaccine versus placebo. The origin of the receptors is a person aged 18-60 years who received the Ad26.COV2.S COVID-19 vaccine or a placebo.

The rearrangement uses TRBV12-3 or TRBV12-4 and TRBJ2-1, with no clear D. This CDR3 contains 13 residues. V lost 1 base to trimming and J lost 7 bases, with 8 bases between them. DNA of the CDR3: TGTGCCAGCAGTTTAGGGCCCATAAATGAGCAGTTCTTC. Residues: CASSLGPINEQFF.

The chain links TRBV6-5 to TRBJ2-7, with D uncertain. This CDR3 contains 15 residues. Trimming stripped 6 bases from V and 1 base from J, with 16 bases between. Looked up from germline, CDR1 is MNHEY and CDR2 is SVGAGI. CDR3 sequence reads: CASRTTWLGSYEQYF. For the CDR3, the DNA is TGTGCCAGCAGGACGACATGGCTAGGGTCCTACGAGCAGTACTTC.

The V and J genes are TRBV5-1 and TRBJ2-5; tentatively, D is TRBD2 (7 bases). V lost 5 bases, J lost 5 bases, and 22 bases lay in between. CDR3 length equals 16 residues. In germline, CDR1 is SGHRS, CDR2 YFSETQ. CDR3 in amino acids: CASRSGLLGGGETQYF. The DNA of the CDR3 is TGCGCCAGCAGATCCGGACTCCTGGGGGGGGGCGAGACCCAGTACTTC.

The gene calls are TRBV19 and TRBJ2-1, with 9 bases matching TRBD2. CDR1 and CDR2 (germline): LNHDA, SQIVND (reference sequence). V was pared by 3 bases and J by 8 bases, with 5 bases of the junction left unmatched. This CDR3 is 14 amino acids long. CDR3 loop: CASSIGGGAYEQFF. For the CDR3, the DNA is TGTGCCAGTAGTATCGGCGGGGGGGCCTATGAGCAGTTCTTC. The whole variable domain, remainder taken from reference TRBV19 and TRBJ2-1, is DGGITQSPKYLFRKEGQNVTLSCEQNLNHDAMYWYRQDPGQGLRLIYYSQIVNDFQKGDIAEGYSVSREKKESFPLTVTSAQKNPTAFYLCASSIGGGAYEQFFGPGTRLTVL.

The CDR3 is CASSSFRLSEAFF. CDR3 coding DNA: TGTGCCAGCAGCTCATTTAGGCTGTCTGAAGCTTTCTTT. The chain recombines TRBV7-9 with TRBJ1-1; D is ambiguous. Trimming took off 4 bases at V and 6 bases at J, with 12 bases between the two ends. CDR1 SEHNR and CDR2 FQNEAQ come from the germline V gene (reference sequence). This CDR3 region has 13 residues.

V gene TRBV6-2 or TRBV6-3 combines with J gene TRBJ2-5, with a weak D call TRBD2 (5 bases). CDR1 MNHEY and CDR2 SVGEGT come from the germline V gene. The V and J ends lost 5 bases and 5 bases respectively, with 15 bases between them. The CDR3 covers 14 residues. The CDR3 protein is CASSPTNLPETQYF. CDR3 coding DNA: TGTGCCAGCAGTCCGACTAATCTCCCCGAGACCCAGTACTTC.

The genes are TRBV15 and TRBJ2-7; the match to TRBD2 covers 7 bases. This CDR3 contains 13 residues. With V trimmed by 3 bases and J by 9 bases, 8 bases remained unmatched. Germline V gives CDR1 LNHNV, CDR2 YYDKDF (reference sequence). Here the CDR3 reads CATSRGGGRGQYF. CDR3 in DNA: TGTGCCACCAGCAGGGGCGGGGGTAGGGGGCAGTACTTC.

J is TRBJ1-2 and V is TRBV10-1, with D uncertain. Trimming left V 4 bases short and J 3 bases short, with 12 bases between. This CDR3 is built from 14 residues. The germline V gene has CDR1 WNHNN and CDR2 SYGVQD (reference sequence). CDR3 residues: CASSAEMVDYGYTF. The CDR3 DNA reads TGCGCCAGCAGTGCGGAGATGGTCGACTATGGCTACACCTTC.

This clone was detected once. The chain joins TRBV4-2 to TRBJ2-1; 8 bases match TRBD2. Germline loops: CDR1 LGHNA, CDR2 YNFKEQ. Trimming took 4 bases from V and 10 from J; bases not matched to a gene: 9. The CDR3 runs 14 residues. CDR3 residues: CASSLRGGRREQFF. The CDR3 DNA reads TGTGCCAGCAGCCTACGGGGGGGGAGGAGGGAGCAGTTCTTC.

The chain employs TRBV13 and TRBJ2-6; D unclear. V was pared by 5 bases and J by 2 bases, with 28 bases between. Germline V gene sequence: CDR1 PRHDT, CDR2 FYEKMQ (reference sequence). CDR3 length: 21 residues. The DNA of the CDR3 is TGTGCCAGCAGCCCATACCCCCCAGTGAAGGGAAAAACCCCTGGGGCCAACGTCCTGACTTTC. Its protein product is CASSPYPPVKGKTPGANVLTF.

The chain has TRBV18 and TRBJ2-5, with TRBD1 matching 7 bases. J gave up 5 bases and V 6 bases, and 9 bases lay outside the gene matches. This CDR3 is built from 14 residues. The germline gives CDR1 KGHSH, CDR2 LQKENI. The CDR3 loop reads CASSQRQGGETQYF. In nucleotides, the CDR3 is TGTGCCAGCTCGCAAAGACAGGGCGGCGAGACCCAGTACTTC.

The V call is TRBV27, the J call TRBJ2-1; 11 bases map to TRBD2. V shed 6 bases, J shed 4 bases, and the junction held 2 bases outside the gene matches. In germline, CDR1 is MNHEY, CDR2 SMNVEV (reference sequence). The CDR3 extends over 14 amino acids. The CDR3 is CASRTSGDYNEQFF. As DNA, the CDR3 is TGTGCCAGCAGGACTAGCGGGGATTACAATGAGCAGTTCTTC.

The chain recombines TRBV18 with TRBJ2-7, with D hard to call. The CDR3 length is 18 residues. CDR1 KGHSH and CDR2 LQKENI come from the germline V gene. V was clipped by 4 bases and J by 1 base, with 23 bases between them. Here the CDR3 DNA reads TGTGCCAGCTCACTGAATCCCCCCCTAGGCAGAGATTCCTACGAGCAGTACTTC. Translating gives CASSLNPPLGRDSYEQYF.

This chain's CDR3 is CASSGGGPYNSPLHF. The CDR3 DNA sequence: TGCGCCAGCAGCGGGGGAGGTCCCTATAATTCACCCCTCCACTTT. This rearrangement joins TRBV5-1 to TRBJ1-6, with D perhaps TRBD1 (5 bases). Trimming pared 4 bases from V and 2 bases from J, leaving 10 bases between. Germline V CDR1 and CDR2: SGHRS, YFSETQ. The CDR3 contains 15 residues.

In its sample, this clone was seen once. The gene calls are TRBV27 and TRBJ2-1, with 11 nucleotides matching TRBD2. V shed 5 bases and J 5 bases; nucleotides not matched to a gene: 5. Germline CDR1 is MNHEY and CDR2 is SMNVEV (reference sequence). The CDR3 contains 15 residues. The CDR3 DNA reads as TGTGCCAGCAGTCAATATAGCGGGAGGGACAATGAGCAGTTCTTC. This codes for CASSQYSGRDNEQFF.

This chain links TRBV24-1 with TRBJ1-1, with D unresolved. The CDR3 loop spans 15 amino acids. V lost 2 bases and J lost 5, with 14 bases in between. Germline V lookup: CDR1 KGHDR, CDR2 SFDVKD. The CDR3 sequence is CATSDSRVGETEAFF. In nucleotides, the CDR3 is TGTGCCACCAGTGATTCCCGGGTTGGTGAAACTGAAGCTTTCTTT.

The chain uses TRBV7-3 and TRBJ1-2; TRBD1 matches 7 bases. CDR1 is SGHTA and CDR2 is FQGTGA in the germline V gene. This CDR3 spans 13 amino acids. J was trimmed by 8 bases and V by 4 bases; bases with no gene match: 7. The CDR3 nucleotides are TGTGCCAGCAGCTCCGCAGGGGGTTACGGCTACACCTTC. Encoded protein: CASSSAGGYGYTF. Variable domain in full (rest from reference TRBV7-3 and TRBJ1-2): GAGVSQTPSNKVTEKGKYVELRCDPISGHTALYWYRQSLGQGPEFLIYFQGTGAADDSGLPNDRFFAVRPEGSVSTLKIQRTERGDSAVYLCASSSAGGYGYTFGSGTRLTVV.

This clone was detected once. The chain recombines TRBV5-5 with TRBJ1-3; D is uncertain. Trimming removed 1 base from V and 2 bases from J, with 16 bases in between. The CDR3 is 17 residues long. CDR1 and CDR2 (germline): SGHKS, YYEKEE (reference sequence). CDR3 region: CASSLRRPLPAGNTIYF. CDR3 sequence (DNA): TGTGCCAGCAGCTTGAGGCGGCCCCTCCCAGCTGGAAACACCATATATTTT.

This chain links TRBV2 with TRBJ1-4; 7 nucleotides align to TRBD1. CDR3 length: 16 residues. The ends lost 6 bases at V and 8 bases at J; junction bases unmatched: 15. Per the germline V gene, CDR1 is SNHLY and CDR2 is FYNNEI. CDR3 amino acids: CASRIALGQVREKLFF. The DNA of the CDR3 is TGTGCCAGCAGGATAGCCCTCGGACAGGTTAGAGAAAAACTGTTTTTT.

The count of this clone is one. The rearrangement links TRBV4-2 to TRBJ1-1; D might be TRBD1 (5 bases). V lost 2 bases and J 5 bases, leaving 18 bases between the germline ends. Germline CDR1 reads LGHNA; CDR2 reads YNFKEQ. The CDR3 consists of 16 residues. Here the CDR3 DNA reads TGTGCCAGCAGCCAAAATGGGGCGGATCTGGGGACTGAAGCTTTCTTT. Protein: CASSQNGADLGTEAFF.

The DNA for the CDR3 is TGTGCCTGGAGTGTACGGGAGGGGATTGGCTACACCTTC. It translates to CAWSVREGIGYTF. V and J are TRBV30 and TRBJ1-2; perhaps TRBD1 as D (5 bases). Trimming removed 0 bases at V and 7 bases at J, with 12 bases between. The CDR3 loop spans 13 amino acids. CDR1 is GTSNPN, CDR2 SVGIG, per germline (reference sequence).